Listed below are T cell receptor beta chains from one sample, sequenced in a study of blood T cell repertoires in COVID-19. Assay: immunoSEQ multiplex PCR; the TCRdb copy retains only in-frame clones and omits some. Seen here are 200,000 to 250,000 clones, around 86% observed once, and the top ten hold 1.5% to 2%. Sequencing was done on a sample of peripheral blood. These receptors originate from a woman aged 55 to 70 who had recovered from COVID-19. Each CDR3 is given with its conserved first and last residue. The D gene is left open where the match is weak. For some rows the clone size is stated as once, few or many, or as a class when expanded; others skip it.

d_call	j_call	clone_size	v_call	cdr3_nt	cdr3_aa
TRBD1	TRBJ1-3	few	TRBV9	TGTGCCAGCAGCGTAGGGACAGGCTTTCGGAACACCATATATTTT	CASSVGTGFRNTIYF
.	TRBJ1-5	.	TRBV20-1	TGCAGTGCCAGTAAAACACAGACCAATCAGCCCCAGCATTTT	CSASKTQTNQPQHF
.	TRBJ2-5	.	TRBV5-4	TGTGCCAGCAGCCCCCAGTCTTTACAGACCCAGTACTTC	CASSPQSLQTQYF
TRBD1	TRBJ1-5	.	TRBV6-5	TGTGCCAGCGCTTATTTGGGACAGACCAATCAGCCCCAGCATTTT	CASAYLGQTNQPQHF
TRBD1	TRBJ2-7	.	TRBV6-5	TGTGCCAGCAGTTCCGGACAGGGCCAGGAGCAGTACTTC	CASSSGQGQEQYF
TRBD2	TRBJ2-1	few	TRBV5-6	TGTGCCAGCTTTGCCGGACTAGCTACTTGGGATGAGCAGTTCTTC	CASFAGLATWDEQFF
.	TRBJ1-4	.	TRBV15	TGTGCCACCAGCAGGGGCGGGGCAACTAATGAAAAACTGTTTTTT	CATSRGGATNEKLFF
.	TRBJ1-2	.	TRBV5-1	TGCGCCAGCAGCTCCTCCTATCAGGCCTATGGCTACACCTTC	CASSSSYQAYGYTF
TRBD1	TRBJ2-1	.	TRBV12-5	TGTGCTAGTGGTACGGACAGGGGGCATGACAATGAGCAGTTCTTC	CASGTDRGHDNEQFF
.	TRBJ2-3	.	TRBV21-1	TGTGCCAGCAGCACCCTAGCGGGGTCCACAGATACGCAGTATTTT	CASSTLAGSTDTQYF
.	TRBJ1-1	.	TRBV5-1	TGCGCCAGCAGCTTGGCCTGGAACACTGAAGCTTTCTTT	CASSLAWNTEAFF
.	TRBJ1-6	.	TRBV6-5	TGTGCCAGCAGTTACTACAGGCTGAATTCACCCCTCCACTTT	CASSYYRLNSPLHF
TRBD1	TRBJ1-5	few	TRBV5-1	TGCGCCAGCAGCTTGGAACCCCGGGACAGGGGGCCGTCCAATCAGCCCCAGCATTTT	CASSLEPRDRGPSNQPQHF
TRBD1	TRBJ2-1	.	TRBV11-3	TGTGCCAGCAGCTTACGGTACAGGGGCTTGTCAAATGAGCAGTTCTTC	CASSLRYRGLSNEQFF
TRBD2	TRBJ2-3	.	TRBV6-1	TGTGCCAGCAGTGCCAGGCGCGGGGGGGCGACAGATACGCAGTATTTT	CASSARRGGATDTQYF
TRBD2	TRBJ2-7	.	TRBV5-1	TGCGCCAGCAGCTTGGGGCTAGCGGGGGGGACGACCTACGAGCAGTACTTC	CASSLGLAGGTTYEQYF
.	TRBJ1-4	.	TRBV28	TGTGCCAGCAGTTTTGGACAGCAATTTGAAAAACTGTTTTTT	CASSFGQQFEKLFF
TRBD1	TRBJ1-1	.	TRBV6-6	TGTGCCAGCTGGAGACAGGGGAGCCTCCCGGCTGAAGCTTTCTTT	CASWRQGSLPAEAFF
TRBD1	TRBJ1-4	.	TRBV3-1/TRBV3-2	TGTGCCAGCAGCCGCTACCAGGGGGCTAATGAAAAACTGTTTTTT	CASSRYQGANEKLFF
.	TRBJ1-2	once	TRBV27	TGTGCCAGCAGTTCCGCAATCAACAGGGATGGCTACACCTTC	CASSSAINRDGYTF
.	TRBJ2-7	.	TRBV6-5	TGTGCCAGCAGTTTCAGGGCAGGGGGGACCTACGAGCAGTACTTC	CASSFRAGGTYEQYF
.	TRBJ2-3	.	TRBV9	TGTGCCAGCAGCGCGACAGGAAGAACAGATACGCAGTATTTT	CASSATGRTDTQYF
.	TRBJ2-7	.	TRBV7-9	TGTGCCAGCAGCTGGGGCGGTGGGTCCTACGAGCAGTACTTC	CASSWGGGSYEQYF
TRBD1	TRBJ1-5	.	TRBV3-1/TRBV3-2	TGTGCCAGCAGTGGGACAGGGGAACAGCCCCAGCATTTT	CASSGTGEQPQHF
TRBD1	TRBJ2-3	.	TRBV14	TGTGCCAGCAGCCCCGGGACAGGCACAGATACGCAGTATTTT	CASSPGTGTDTQYF